Listed below are T cell receptor beta chains from one sample, sequenced in a study of CD8+CD57+ T cells in acquired aplastic anemia. TCRdb independently ran MiXCR on the reads; one entry per CDR3 protein. The sample has roughly 58,000 distinct CDR3 sequences, less than 65% seen once; the top ten hold under 2.5%. Sequenced material: sorted CD4+, CD8+, or CD8+CD57+ T cells (not recorded which) from PBMCs. The receptors were gathered from a human donor in good health, serving as a control. Each CDR3 is given with its conserved first and last residue. The D gene is left open where the match is weak.

TRBJ2-2 TRBV9 . CASSVASPGPLSAGELFF
TRBJ2-3 TRBV25-1 TRBD1 CASSDDRGPTDTQYF
TRBJ2-6 TRBV18 . CASAKGSGANVLTF
TRBJ2-1 TRBV24-1 TRBD2 CATGPGLADHYNEQFF
TRBJ2-5 TRBV9 TRBD2 CASSVGASGKQETQYF
TRBJ1-2 TRBV10-2 . CASSESSGSLSGYTF
TRBJ2-3 TRBV9 . CASSVTGTDTQYF
TRBJ1-6 TRBV7-2 . CASSLLSSYNSPLHF
TRBJ2-5 TRBV19 TRBD2 CASSGGGGETQYF
TRBJ2-7 TRBV7-6 . CASSRGGDYEQYF
TRBJ2-5 TRBV7-8 . CASYNPGLGETQYF
TRBJ2-3 TRBV20-1 . CSARGDSGTSTDTQYF
TRBJ1-5 TRBV30 . CAWSLRGDQPQHF
TRBJ2-7 TRBV9 TRBD2 CASSKSPGLAPYEQYF
TRBJ2-7 TRBV15 TRBD1 CATSREDRGNEQYF
TRBJ2-5 TRBV15 . CATSRDEGLTETQYF
TRBJ2-3 TRBV5-6 TRBD2 CASSLEGLAGGTQYF
TRBJ2-2 TRBV19 . CASSIRTGELFF
TRBJ2-7 TRBV2 . CASSVYPLEQYF
TRBJ2-7 TRBV5-1 TRBD2 CASPSSGGSSYEQYF
TRBJ1-2 TRBV19 TRBD1 CASRTPGQGALFYGYTF
TRBJ2-1 TRBV6-1 . CASSEHPLGVSYNEQFF
TRBJ1-2 TRBV19 . CASSRGGGGYTF
TRBJ1-1 TRBV25-1 TRBD1 CASSAQGTHTEAFF
TRBJ2-7 TRBV2 . CASSYSDNYEQYF
TRBJ1-3 TRBV6-2/TRBV6-3 . CASSYSAGWRKTGNTIYF
TRBJ1-6 TRBV10-3 TRBD1 CAISEGTAKNSPLHF
TRBJ1-1 TRBV25-1 . CACSPWGGNTEAFF
TRBJ1-2 TRBV4-3 . CASSQDLQGRGGYTF
TRBJ2-6 TRBV5-1 . CASSRDLSGANVLTF
TRBJ2-7 TRBV30 TRBD1 CAWSRPGQGWGEQYF
TRBJ2-5 TRBV19 TRBD2 CASSLVGRVEETQYF
TRBJ1-1 TRBV19 TRBD1 CASGGTELEAFF
TRBJ1-2 TRBV19 TRBD1 CASSNIDRGTGYTF
TRBJ2-7 TRBV28 TRBD2 CASSGTRVNEQYF
TRBJ1-1 TRBV29-1 TRBD1 CSVTGGAGTEAFF
TRBJ2-4 TRBV2 TRBD1 CASSRTGGAGNIQYF
TRBJ1-5 TRBV19 TRBD1 CASSMGQGAYQPQHF
TRBJ2-1 TRBV20-1 . CSVRGTIYNEQFF
TRBJ1-2 TRBV5-1 . CASSVQGRNGYTF
TRBJ2-5 TRBV5-1 TRBD2 CASSWTSGGFETQYF
TRBJ1-1 TRBV25-1 TRBD1 CASSLTGDTEAFF
TRBJ1-1 TRBV2 . CASSWRGRAFF
TRBJ2-3 TRBV7-9 TRBD2 CASSQTSFADTQYF
TRBJ2-7 TRBV11-1 . CASSLAHNEGQRGQQYF
TRBJ2-7 TRBV15 . CATSRDPHRDEQYF
TRBJ1-1 TRBV18 TRBD1 CASSPTGENTEAFF
TRBJ1-5 TRBV2 TRBD1 CASRGQGPGILPNQPQHF
TRBJ2-7 TRBV29-1 TRBD2 CSVASGRYSYEQYF
TRBJ2-1 TRBV7-7 . CASSLVQGPSSEQFF
TRBJ1-3 TRBV19 . CASSRDGTSGNTIYF
TRBJ1-2 TRBV29-1 TRBD1 CSVAGQGSNYGYTF
TRBJ1-5 TRBV3-1 . CASSQTGPNQPQHF